This TCR beta chain was sequenced in a study of identical twins. Whole-study results and caveats: Cord blood's abundant beta clonotypes had fewer insertions, unlike memory repertoires. Findings came from cross-sectional statistics, without long-term follow-up of donors.

TCRdb re-analysed the 5' RACE reads in MiXCR, keeping a single row per CDR3 protein. The table lists a few hundred thousand distinct CDR3 sequences, roughly 9.5% of them singletons. Many counts were recorded for this clonotype. What it recognizes is unknown. The same data also went into a second study, on yellow fever vaccine responses in identical twins. According to that study: Twins' vaccine T cell responses reportedly seemed partly convergent and partly personalized.

The clonotype was recovered from a woman aged 18-29 years in good health. The sample taken for sequencing was PBMCs.

Written as DNA, the CDR3 is TGCGCCAGCAGCGGACTAGCGGGGTCTAGCTCCTACGAGCAGTACTTC. It is translated as CASSGLAGSSSYEQYF. The V gene is TRBV5-1, the J gene TRBJ2-7; TRBD2 matches 12 bases. V gave up 4 bases and J gave up 0 bases; unmatched junction bases: 5. Germline values: CDR1 SGHRS, CDR2 YFSETQ. CDR3 length equals 16 residues.